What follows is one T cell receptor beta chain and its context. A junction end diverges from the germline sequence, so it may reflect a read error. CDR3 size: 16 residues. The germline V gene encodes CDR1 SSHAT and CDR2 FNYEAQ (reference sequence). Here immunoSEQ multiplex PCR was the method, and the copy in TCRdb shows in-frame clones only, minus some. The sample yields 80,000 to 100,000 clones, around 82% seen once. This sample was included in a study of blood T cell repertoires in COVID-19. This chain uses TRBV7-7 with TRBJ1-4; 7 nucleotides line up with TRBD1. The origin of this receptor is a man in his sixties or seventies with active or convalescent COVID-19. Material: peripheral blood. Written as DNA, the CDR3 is TGTGCTAGCAGCTTGGGGGGACAGTCAACTAATGAAAAACTGTTTTTT. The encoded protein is CASSLGGQSTNEKLFF.